This is a list of T cell receptor beta chains from one sample in a study of CD4+ T cells in melanoma. Clones were read by immunoSEQ multiplex PCR, and TCRdb kept only the in-frame ones, dropping some. Found here are roughly 140,000 clones, nearly 95% of them singletons; the top ten hold about 1.5%. The receptors shown here come from a human donor with melanoma. Each CDR3 is given with its conserved first and last residue. Fields, in order: D gene, J gene, V gene, clone size, CDR3 protein, CDR3 DNA. D genes are given only for firm matches. Rows may omit the clone size; those that give it use once, few, many or a size class.

D gene: .
J gene: TRBJ2-2
V gene: TRBV6-5
clone size: .
CDR3 protein: CASRLALYTGELFF
CDR3 DNA: TGTGCCAGCCGCTTGGCACTCTACACCGGGGAGCTGTTTTTT

D gene: TRBD2
J gene: TRBJ2-4
V gene: TRBV7-9
clone size: once
CDR3 protein: CASSSTRGGDVKNIQYF
CDR3 DNA: TGTGCCAGCAGCTCAACTCGGGGGGGCGATGTCAAAAACATTCAGTACTTC

D gene: TRBD1
J gene: TRBJ2-7
V gene: TRBV7-8
clone size: .
CDR3 protein: CASTLRGQGPHEQYF
CDR3 DNA: TGTGCCAGCACACTACGGGGACAGGGTCCCCACGAGCAGTACTTC

D gene: .
J gene: TRBJ1-1
V gene: TRBV19
clone size: .
CDR3 protein: CASSILPIQNTEAFF
CDR3 DNA: TGTGCCAGTAGTATACTCCCGATTCAGAACACTGAAGCTTTCTTT

D gene: .
J gene: TRBJ2-2
V gene: TRBV7-9
clone size: .
CDR3 protein: CASSFSRELFF
CDR3 DNA: TGTGCCAGCAGCTTCAGTAGGGAGCTGTTTTTT

D gene: .
J gene: TRBJ1-1
V gene: TRBV7-2
clone size: .
CDR3 protein: CASSLVPTSGTEAFF
CDR3 DNA: TGTGCCAGCAGCTTAGTACCCACCTCGGGCACTGAAGCTTTCTTT

D gene: .
J gene: TRBJ2-2
V gene: TRBV5-4
clone size: .
CDR3 protein: CASSPTLPSGELFF
CDR3 DNA: TGTGCCAGCAGCCCGACCCTTCCTTCCGGGGAGCTGTTTTTT

D gene: TRBD2
J gene: TRBJ2-7
V gene: TRBV5-4
clone size: .
CDR3 protein: CASSPSPQLAAAYEQYF
CDR3 DNA: TGTGCCAGCAGCCCGTCCCCCCAGCTAGCGGCGGCCTACGAGCAGTACTTC

D gene: .
J gene: TRBJ1-2
V gene: TRBV5-1
clone size: once
CDR3 protein: CASRQGAADYGYTF
CDR3 DNA: TGCGCCAGCCGGCAAGGGGCGGCCGACTATGGCTACACCTTC

D gene: .
J gene: TRBJ1-5
V gene: TRBV29-1
clone size: .
CDR3 protein: CSVEDPGEASTDNQPQHF
CDR3 DNA: TGCAGCGTTGAAGATCCAGGGGAGGCCTCCACAGACAATCAGCCCCAGCATTTT

D gene: .
J gene: TRBJ2-5
V gene: TRBV5-1
clone size: .
CDR3 protein: CASSFMGTLQETQYF
CDR3 DNA: TGCGCCAGCAGCTTCATGGGGACCCTCCAAGAGACCCAGTACTTC

D gene: TRBD1
J gene: TRBJ2-7
V gene: TRBV7-8
clone size: .
CDR3 protein: CASSRIQGQQNYEQYF
CDR3 DNA: TGTGCCAGCAGCCGTATTCAGGGACAGCAAAACTACGAGCAGTACTTC

D gene: TRBD2
J gene: TRBJ2-7
V gene: TRBV28
clone size: .
CDR3 protein: CASSGTSGGFIEQYF
CDR3 DNA: TGTGCCAGCAGTGGGACTAGCGGGGGCTTCATCGAGCAGTACTTC

D gene: TRBD1
J gene: TRBJ1-1
V gene: TRBV19
clone size: .
CDR3 protein: CASSTDPGQGTEAFF
CDR3 DNA: TGTGCCAGTAGTACGGACCCGGGACAGGGCACTGAAGCTTTCTTT

D gene: TRBD1
J gene: TRBJ1-4
V gene: TRBV6-1
clone size: .
CDR3 protein: CASSEFRGSTNEKLFF
CDR3 DNA: TGTGCCAGCAGTGAATTCAGGGGGTCAACTAATGAAAAACTGTTTTTT

D gene: TRBD2
J gene: TRBJ2-5
V gene: TRBV2
clone size: .
CDR3 protein: CASSEARVAGGLGKTQYF
CDR3 DNA: TGTGCCAGCAGTGAAGCGCGGGTAGCGGGGGGGCTCGGGAAGACCCAGTACTTC

D gene: TRBD1
J gene: TRBJ2-7
V gene: TRBV10-2
clone size: .
CDR3 protein: CASSEVFRTGTAYEQYF
CDR3 DNA: TGCGCCAGCAGTGAGGTTTTTCGGACAGGGACAGCATACGAGCAGTACTTC

D gene: .
J gene: TRBJ2-2
V gene: TRBV5-5
clone size: .
CDR3 protein: CASSSQGEHTGELFF
CDR3 DNA: TGTGCCAGCAGCTCTCAGGGTGAGCACACCGGGGAGCTGTTTTTT

D gene: .
J gene: TRBJ1-5
V gene: TRBV19
clone size: .
CDR3 protein: CASSTGVDRENQPQHF
CDR3 DNA: TGTGCCAGTAGTACAGGGGTCGACCGCGAGAATCAGCCCCAGCATTTT

D gene: TRBD2
J gene: TRBJ2-1
V gene: TRBV7-6
clone size: .
CDR3 protein: CASSLNSGGTHGDEQFF
CDR3 DNA: TGTGCCAGCAGCTTGAACAGCGGGGGGACTCACGGGGATGAGCAGTTCTTC

D gene: .
J gene: TRBJ1-5
V gene: TRBV7-2
clone size: few
CDR3 protein: CASSLTQNQPQHF
CDR3 DNA: TGTGCCAGCAGCTTAACGCAGAATCAGCCCCAGCATTTT

D gene: .
J gene: TRBJ2-3
V gene: TRBV5-4
clone size: .
CDR3 protein: CASRRGTDTQYF
CDR3 DNA: TGTGCCAGCCGGCGGGGCACAGATACGCAGTATTTT

D gene: TRBD1
J gene: TRBJ1-3
V gene: TRBV5-1
clone size: once
CDR3 protein: CASSAQGESGNTIYF
CDR3 DNA: TGCGCCAGCAGCGCCCAGGGGGAATCAGGAAACACCATATATTTT

D gene: .
J gene: TRBJ1-6
V gene: TRBV7-3
clone size: .
CDR3 protein: CASSLTTRNSPLHF
CDR3 DNA: TGTGCCAGCAGCTTAACGACACGTAATTCACCCCTCCACTTT

D gene: TRBD2
J gene: TRBJ2-1
V gene: TRBV4-1
clone size: .
CDR3 protein: CASSQDISGDYNEQFF
CDR3 DNA: TGCGCCAGCAGCCAAGATATAAGCGGGGACTACAATGAGCAGTTCTTC

D gene: .
J gene: TRBJ2-3
V gene: TRBV6-6
clone size: .
CDR3 protein: CASSASRNTDTQYF
CDR3 DNA: TGTGCCAGCAGTGCCTCGCGGAACACAGATACGCAGTATTTT

D gene: .
J gene: TRBJ1-1
V gene: TRBV4-1
clone size: .
CDR3 protein: CASSQTGLTGPEAFF
CDR3 DNA: TGCGCCAGCAGCCAGACGGGATTAACGGGTCCTGAAGCTTTCTTT

D gene: .
J gene: TRBJ1-3
V gene: TRBV6-6
clone size: .
CDR3 protein: CASSYLTVTLDNTIYF
CDR3 DNA: TGTGCCAGCAGTTACCTGACAGTGACTCTGGACAACACCATATATTTT

D gene: .
J gene: TRBJ2-5
V gene: TRBV5-6
clone size: .
CDR3 protein: CASSYDRQETQYF
CDR3 DNA: TGTGCCAGCAGCTATGACAGGCAAGAGACCCAGTACTTC

D gene: .
J gene: TRBJ1-1
V gene: TRBV30
clone size: .
CDR3 protein: CAWSGQIRINTEAFF
CDR3 DNA: TGTGCCTGGAGTGGGCAGATCCGTATAAACACTGAAGCTTTCTTT